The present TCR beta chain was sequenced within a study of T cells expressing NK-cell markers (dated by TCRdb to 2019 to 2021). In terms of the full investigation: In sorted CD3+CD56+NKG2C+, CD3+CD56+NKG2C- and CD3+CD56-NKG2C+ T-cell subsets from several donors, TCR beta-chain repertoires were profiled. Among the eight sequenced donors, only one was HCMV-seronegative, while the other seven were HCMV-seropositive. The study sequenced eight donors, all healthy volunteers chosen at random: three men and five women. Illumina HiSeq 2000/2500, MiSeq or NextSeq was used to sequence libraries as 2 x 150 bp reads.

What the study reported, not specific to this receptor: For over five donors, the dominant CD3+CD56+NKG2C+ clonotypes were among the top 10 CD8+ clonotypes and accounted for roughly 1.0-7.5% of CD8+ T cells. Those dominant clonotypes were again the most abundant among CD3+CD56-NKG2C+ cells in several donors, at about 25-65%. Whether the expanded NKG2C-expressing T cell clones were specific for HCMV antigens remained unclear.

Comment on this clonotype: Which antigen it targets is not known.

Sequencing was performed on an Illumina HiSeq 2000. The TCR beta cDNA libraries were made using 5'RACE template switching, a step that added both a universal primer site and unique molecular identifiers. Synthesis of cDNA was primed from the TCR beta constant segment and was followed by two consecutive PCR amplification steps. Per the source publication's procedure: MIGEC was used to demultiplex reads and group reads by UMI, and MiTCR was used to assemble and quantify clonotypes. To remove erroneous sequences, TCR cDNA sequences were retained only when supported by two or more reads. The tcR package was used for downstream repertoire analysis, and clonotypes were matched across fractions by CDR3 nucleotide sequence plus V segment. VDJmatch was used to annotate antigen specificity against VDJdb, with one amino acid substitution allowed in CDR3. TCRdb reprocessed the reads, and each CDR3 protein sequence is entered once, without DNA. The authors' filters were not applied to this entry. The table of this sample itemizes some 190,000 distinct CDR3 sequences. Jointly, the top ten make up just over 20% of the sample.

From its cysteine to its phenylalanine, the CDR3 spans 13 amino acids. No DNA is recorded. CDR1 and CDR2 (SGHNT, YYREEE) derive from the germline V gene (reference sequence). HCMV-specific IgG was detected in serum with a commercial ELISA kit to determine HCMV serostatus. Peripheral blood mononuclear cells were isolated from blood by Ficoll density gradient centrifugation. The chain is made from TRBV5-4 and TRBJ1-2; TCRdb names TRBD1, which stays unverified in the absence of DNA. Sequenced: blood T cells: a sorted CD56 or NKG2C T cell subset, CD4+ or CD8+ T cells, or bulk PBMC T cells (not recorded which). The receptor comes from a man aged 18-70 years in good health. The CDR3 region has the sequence CASSPGGGYGYTF.